This T cell receptor (beta chain) stems from a study of vaccination and CD4 T cells after COVID-19. The sample's treatment: approximately 9-day PBMC culture with coronavirus spike peptide pools or control peptides (ViraFEST assay). Gathering of the CD4+ T cells, from the unexposed donor, took place before the COVID-19 pandemic (2011-2018). The CDR3 totals 13 residues. J gave up 6 bases and V 5 bases, and 4 bases lay outside the gene matches. Germline lookup yields CDR1 LNHDA and CDR2 SQIVND (reference sequence). Cultured CD4+ T-cell DNA underwent Oncomine TCR Beta short-read sequencing. TCRdb passed the PCR reads through MiXCR, listing each CDR3 protein once. Of around 4,800 distinct CDR3 sequences detected, 25% to 35% appear once; the ten largest clones hold about 35%. The table lists this clonotype with a few counts. Its antigen is not known.

Material for sequencing was CD4+ T cells from blood, cultured in vitro. This TCR derives from a human donor in good health. The chain employs TRBV19 and TRBJ2-3; the match to TRBD1 covers 8 bases. The CDR3 spells CASSPGDRDTQYF. The CDR3 bases are TGTGCCAGTAGTCCCGGGGACAGGGATACGCAGTATTTT.